These 28 T cell receptor beta chains came from one sample sequenced in a study of molecular identifiers for immune sequencing clone quantification. A single record per CDR3 protein comes from TCRdb applying MiXCR to the PCR reads. The sample has under 600,000 distinct CDR3 sequences; 20% to 25% are singletons. The sequenced sample was naive CD8+ T cells from blood, with Jurkat cell RNA spiked in. Subset noted: FACS-sorted CD8+CD4-CCR7+CD45RA+ naive T cells. Receptors were obtained from a human donor in good health. Some libraries in this study had Jurkat cell RNA spiked in.

The rearrangement uses TRBV7-6 and TRBJ2-1; D perhaps matches TRBD1 (6 bases). V lost 5 bases and J lost 5, with 22 bases in between. CDR1 and CDR2 (germline): SGHVS, FNYEAQ. The CDR3 sequence is 17 residues long. This CDR3 reads CASSTTPGGQFHNEQFF. The DNA for the CDR3 is TGTGCCAGCAGCACAACCCCCGGCGGACAGTTCCACAATGAGCAGTTCTTC.

Only a few counts were recorded for this clonotype. The chain combines TRBV4-1 with TRBJ2-7; the D gene is possibly TRBD2 (5 bases). The CDR3 covers 14 residues. V was clipped by 3 bases and J by 2 bases, with 11 bases between them. Germline V lookup: CDR1 MGHRA, CDR2 YSYEKL. CDR3 bases: TGCGCCAGCAGCCAGGACTCGGTCACCTACGAGCAGTACTTC. Translated: CASSQDSVTYEQYF.

This clonotype was detected a few times. This chain connects TRBV12-3 or TRBV12-4 to TRBJ2-5, with D possibly being TRBD1 or TRBD2 (5 bases each). Deletions cut 3 bases from V and 8 bases from J, with 10 bases between. CDR3 length: 12 residues. The CDR3 DNA sequence: TGTGCCAGCAGTTTCTTCGGGGCAACCCAGTACTTC. Encoded protein: CASSFFGATQYF.

This clonotype was counted a few times. V is TRBV30 and J is TRBJ1-1; D ambiguous. The CDR3 totals 15 residues. V lost 0 bases, J lost 0 bases, and 11 bases lay in between. Germline CDR1 and CDR2: GTSNPN and SVGIG (reference sequence). The chain's CDR3 is CAWSVPGSLNTEAFF. In DNA, the CDR3 is TGTGCCTGGAGTGTACCGGGGTCCCTGAACACTGAAGCTTTCTTT.

The CDR3 coding sequence is TGTGCCAGCAGCAAAGCGCCCGCAACTAATGAAAAACTGTTTTTT. This encodes CASSKAPATNEKLFF. The chain carries TRBV21-1 and TRBJ1-4. TRBV21-1 represents a pseudogene. The CDR3 spans 15 residues.

The rearrangement links TRBV18 to TRBJ2-3, with 7 positions matching TRBD2. CDR1 is KGHSH and CDR2 is LQKENI in the germline V gene. The CDR3 runs to 17 residues. V was clipped by 0 bases and J by 0 bases; unmatched bases: 6. In nucleotides, the CDR3 is TGTGCCAGCTCACCACCCCTAGCGGAGCCTAGCACAGATACGCAGTATTTT. Translated: CASSPPLAEPSTDTQYF.

V usage is TRBV7-9 and J usage is TRBJ1-1; weak D call: TRBD1 (5 bases). The CDR3 sequence is 14 residues long. The germline V gene encodes CDR1 SEHNR and CDR2 FQNEAQ (reference sequence). The V and J ends lost 0 bases and 4 bases respectively, with 9 bases between them. The chain's CDR3 is CASSLAVGGTEAFF. The CDR3 DNA reads TGTGCCAGCAGCTTAGCGGTGGGGGGCACTGAAGCTTTCTTT. The full variable domain, with the rest looked up from reference TRBV7-9 and TRBJ1-1, is DTGVSQNPRHKITKRGQNVTFRCDPISEHNRLYWYRQTLGQGPEFLTYFQNEAQLEKSRLLSDRFSAERPKGSFSTLEIQRTEQGDSAMYLCASSLAVGGTEAFFGQGTRLTVV.

The sample holds many counts of this clonotype. The J gene is TRBJ1-1, the V gene TRBV28, with 7 bases lining up with TRBD1. The CDR3 loop spans 16 amino acids. The V and J ends lost 3 bases and 5 bases, in that order; junction bases with no gene match: 12. CDR1 MDHEN and CDR2 SYDVKM come from the germline V gene. The CDR3: CASSLRGLSLGTEAFF. CDR3 DNA: TGTGCCAGCAGTTTGAGGGGGCTCTCCTTGGGGACTGAAGCTTTCTTT.

This clonotype was observed a few times. The chain links TRBV5-5 to TRBJ2-7; D ambiguous. Trimming removed 2 bases at V and 6 bases at J, with 12 bases between. This CDR3 is built from 13 residues. Germline V CDR1 and CDR2: SGHKS, YYEKEE (reference sequence). Here the CDR3 reads CASSLLTVSEQYF. CDR3 DNA: TGTGCCAGCAGCTTACTCACAGTGTCCGAGCAGTACTTC.

To note about this clonotype: It may be a read error: a sequence one base away is much more abundant. This chain uses TRBV7-9 with TRBJ2-3, with D tentatively TRBD1 (5 bases). CDR3 size: 14 residues. CDR1 and CDR2 (germline): SEHNR, FQNEAQ (reference sequence). The V end was cut by 7 bases, the J end by 2 bases, with 13 bases between. The CDR3 loop is CASIHIQATDTQYF. The CDR3 bases are TGTGCCAGCATCCACATACAGGCCACAGATACGCAGTATTTT.

This clonotype was observed many times. The chain is built from TRBV20-1 and TRBJ2-7, with 9 bases that match TRBD1. Germline loops: CDR1 DFQATT, CDR2 SNEGSKA (reference sequence). CDR3 length: 14 amino acids. Trimming at V came to 3 bases and at J to 4 bases, leaving 7 bases not matched to a gene. The CDR3, as DNA: TGCAGTGCTAGGCCCCGGGACAGGGAGTACGAGCAGTACTTC. Its translation is CSARPRDREYEQYF.

Turning to this clonotype: A much larger clone lies one base from this, so it may be a read error. The chain joins TRBV7-8 to TRBJ2-1; 8 bases agree with TRBD2. The CDR3 contains 15 residues. The V and J ends lost 5 bases and 9 bases, in that order; junction bases with no gene match: 12. CDR1 and CDR2 (germline): SGHVS, FQNEAQ. CDR3 protein: CASSPLSGANSEQFF. DNA of the CDR3: TGTGCCAGCAGCCCCCTTAGCGGGGCCAACAGTGAGCAGTTCTTC.

This clonotype was counted many times. This chain links TRBV6-5 with TRBJ1-1; the D is unclear. The CDR3 has 14 amino acids. V gave up 8 bases and J gave up 0 bases, with 13 bases separating them. Germline V CDR1 and CDR2: MNHEY, SVGAGI. The CDR3 loop is CASSPGNLNTEAFF. CDR3 coding DNA: TGTGCCAGCTCACCGGGTAACCTGAACACTGAAGCTTTCTTT.

This chain joins TRBV2 and TRBJ1-1; a possible D gene is TRBD1 (5 bases). Germline CDR1 is SNHLY and CDR2 is FYNNEI. Trimming shortened V by 6 bases and J by 3 bases, and 14 bases separated the two germline ends. The CDR3 totals 14 residues. Here the CDR3 DNA reads TGTGCCAGCAGCCACGGGGGAATTGACACTGAAGCTTTCTTT. Its protein product is CASSHGGIDTEAFF.

Many counts were recorded for this clonotype. The chain is built from TRBV7-3 and TRBJ2-7; D unresolved. The germline V gene encodes CDR1 SGHTA and CDR2 FQGTGA. V was cut by 2 bases and J by 6 bases, with 8 bases left in between. There are 12 residues in the CDR3. CDR3 nucleotide sequence: TGTGCCAGCAGCTTAGGAGACGGCGAGCAGTACTTC. Its translation: CASSLGDGEQYF.

The J gene is TRBJ1-2, the V gene TRBV4-3; possible D gene TRBD1, 6 bases. Looked up from germline, CDR1 is LGHNA and CDR2 is YSLEER. This CDR3 comprises 14 residues. V lost 1 base and J lost 4, with 10 bases in between. For the CDR3, the DNA is TGCGCCAGCAGCCAAGGGAGGGGGGGCTATGGCTACACCTTC. This sequence encodes CASSQGRGGYGYTF.

The chain links TRBV20-1 to TRBJ2-1; 10 bases line up with TRBD2. CDR3 size: 14 residues. With V trimmed by 5 bases and J by 5 bases, 6 bases remained unmatched. Germline CDR1 is DFQATT and CDR2 is SNEGSKA (reference sequence). This CDR3 is CSAHFGLADNEQFF. In DNA, the CDR3 is TGCAGTGCTCACTTCGGACTAGCGGACAATGAGCAGTTCTTC.

A remark on this clonotype: A read error may be the cause here, since a much bigger clone is one base away. V gene TRBV29-1 combines with J gene TRBJ2-3, with 9 bases lining up with TRBD2. The CDR3 sequence is 18 residues long. Per the germline V gene, CDR1 is SQVTM and CDR2 is ANQGSEA. This CDR3 is CCVELYPGVAGGTDTQYF. CDR3 DNA: TGCTGCGTTGAACTTTATCCCGGAGTAGCGGGGGGCACAGATACGCAGTATTTT.

Concerning this clonotype: Sequence at one end of the junction differs from germline and may be a read error. V and J are TRBV7-6 and TRBJ2-3, with a tentative D call TRBD2 (5 bases). Germline CDR1 reads SGHVS; CDR2 reads FNYEAQ. This CDR3 is 15 amino acids long. The DNA of the CDR3 is TGTGCCAGCAGCTCGGTACAGCGGTACACAGATACGCGGTATTTT. As protein: CASSSVQRYTDTRYF.

V gene TRBV19 combines with J gene TRBJ1-1, with 8 bases matching TRBD1. The length of the CDR3 is 14 residues. Per the germline V gene, CDR1 is LNHDA and CDR2 is SQIVND (reference sequence). The J segment lost 5 bases and the V segment lost 7 bases, leaving 9 bases of the junction unmatched. The chain's CDR3 is CASIPTGAGTEAFF. The CDR3 DNA reads as TGTGCCAGTATCCCGACAGGGGCGGGAACTGAAGCTTTCTTT.

The V and J genes are TRBV7-9 and TRBJ2-2; a possible D gene is TRBD2 (6 bases). The CDR3 is made up of 15 amino acids. The germline V gene encodes CDR1 SEHNR and CDR2 FQNEAQ (reference sequence). V was trimmed by 7 bases and J by 1 base, leaving 13 bases between them. The CDR3 sequence: CASNNQGLNTGELFF. The DNA of the CDR3 is TGTGCCAGCAACAATCAGGGACTGAACACCGGGGAGCTGTTTTTT.

Concerning this clonotype: One base away lies a much larger clone, so this may be a sequencing read error. The chain couples TRBV20-1 to TRBJ1-1; possibly TRBD1 for D (6 bases). Germline V gene data show CDR1 as DFQATT and CDR2 as SNEGSKA (reference sequence). V lost 7 bases and J lost 6, with 24 bases in between. The CDR3 length is 15 residues. CDR3 sequence: CSGTQGSGLGAEAFF. CDR3 nucleotides: TGCAGTGGAACACAGGGATCGGGATTAGGCGCTGAAGCTTTCTTT.

The chain combines TRBV7-6 with TRBJ2-7; weak D call: TRBD2 (5 bases). V lost 5 bases, J lost 2 bases, and 16 bases lay in between. This CDR3 region has 15 residues. The germline CDR1 and CDR2 sequences are SGHVS and FNYEAQ. CDR3 DNA: TGTGCCAGCAGCAGCTCGGAGGACTGGACCTACGAGCAGTACTTC. Its protein product is CASSSSEDWTYEQYF.

The sample holds a few counts of this clonotype. The chain recombines TRBV30 with TRBJ1-1, with D maybe TRBD1 (6 bases). V was trimmed by 5 bases and J by 3 bases, leaving 16 bases between them. The CDR3 length is 14 residues. Germline V gene lookup returns CDR1 GTSNPN and CDR2 SVGIG (reference sequence). CDR3 in DNA: TGTGCCTGGGGTCAGGGGATTTTGTACACTGAAGCTTTCTTT. It translates to CAWGQGILYTEAFF.

The chain uses TRBV7-2 and TRBJ2-7; possible D gene TRBD2, 7 bases. The ends were cut back, 1 base at V and 3 bases at J, with 13 bases in the middle. CDR1 SGHTA and CDR2 FQGNSA come from the germline V gene. The CDR3 is made up of 15 amino acids. The CDR3 DNA sequence: TGTGCCAGCAGCTTAGAGGGGGGGCACAACTACGAGCAGTACTTC. Translation gives CASSLEGGHNYEQYF.

Of note for this clonotype: This may be a read error: a much more frequent sequence differs by one nucleotide. The chain is built from TRBV20-1 and TRBJ2-3, with TRBD2 identical over 9 bases. The CDR3 spans 14 residues. Germline CDR1 reads DFQATT; CDR2 reads SNEGSKA (reference sequence). Here the CDR3 reads CSAPPLAGTDTRYF. The CDR3, as DNA: TGCAGTGCGCCCCCACTAGCGGGCACAGATACGCGGTATTTT.

To note about this clonotype: Because it lacks the conserved phenylalanine or tryptophan at the end, this CDR3 is likely a read error. The V call is TRBV30, the J call TRBJ2-1; D tentatively fits TRBD1 or TRBD2 (5 bases each). Between the trimmed V and J ends, which lost 2 bases and 4 bases, there was a span of 15 bases. Germline V gives CDR1 GTSNPN, CDR2 SVGIG (reference sequence). CDR3 size: 15 residues. The DNA for the CDR3 is TGTGCCTGGAGTCCTCCGGGGCTCACATACAATGAGCAGTTCCTC. Translation gives CAWSPPGLTYNEQFL.

This clonotype came up a few times. V usage is TRBV2 and J usage is TRBJ1-2, with 8 bases matching TRBD1. J was trimmed by 8 bases and V by 6 bases; bases with no gene match: 11. The CDR3 is 14 amino acids. The germline gives CDR1 SNHLY, CDR2 FYNNEI. In DNA form, the CDR3 reads TGTGCCAGCAGCCCCGGACAGGGTCCTCTCGGCTACACCTTC. It encodes CASSPGQGPLGYTF.